This TCR beta chain was identified in a study of early T cells in non-severe SARS-CoV-2 infection. About the study: Sequencing used unsorted whole-blood bulk RNA, so chains lack pairing.

The TCR library protocol was used to attach unique molecular identifiers. These identifiers were attached to individual cDNA molecules. TCRdb re-derived calls from the 5' RACE reads in MiXCR, one entry per CDR3 protein. The sample carries around 60,000 distinct CDR3 sequences, 10% recorded once. The receptor's source is an adult who was a healthcare worker with PCR-confirmed SARS-CoV-2 infection or an uninfected control (not recorded which). The sample taken for sequencing was whole blood.

CDR3 residues: CASKGQAFYNEQFF. CDR3 bases: TGTGCCAGCAAGGGACAGGCGTTCTACAATGAGCAGTTCTTC. The rearrangement links TRBV25-1 to TRBJ2-1; 8 bases align to TRBD1. Germline lookup yields CDR1 MGHDK and CDR2 SYGVNS. The V and J ends lost 7 bases and 3 bases, in that order; junction bases with no gene match: 5. The CDR3 contains 14 residues.